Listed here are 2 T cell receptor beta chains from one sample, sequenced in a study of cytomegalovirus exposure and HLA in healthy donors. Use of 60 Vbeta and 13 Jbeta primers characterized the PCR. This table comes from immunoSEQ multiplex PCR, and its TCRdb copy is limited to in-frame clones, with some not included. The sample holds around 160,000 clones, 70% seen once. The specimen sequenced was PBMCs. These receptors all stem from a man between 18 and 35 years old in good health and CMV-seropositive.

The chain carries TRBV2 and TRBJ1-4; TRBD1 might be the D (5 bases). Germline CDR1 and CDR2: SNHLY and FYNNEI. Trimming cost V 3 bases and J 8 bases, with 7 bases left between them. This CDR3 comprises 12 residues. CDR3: CASSDQGEKLFF. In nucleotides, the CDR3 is TGTGCCAGCAGTGATCAGGGCGAAAAACTGTTTTTT.

In nucleotides, the CDR3 is TGTGCCAGCAGTTCCTTAGGGGACAGCGGCTACACCTTC. Translation: CASSSLGDSGYTF. The chain has TRBV28 and TRBJ1-2, with 7 bases identical to TRBD1. CDR1 is MDHEN, CDR2 SYDVKM, per germline. V lost 4 bases and J lost 8; bases outside the gene matches: 7. The CDR3 is made up of 13 amino acids.